The source of this T cell receptor (beta chain) is a study of technical replicates of blood from a few donors. Produced via immunoSEQ multiplex PCR; TCRdb's table is partial and in-frame only. The sample includes some 50,000 clones, 85% to 95% of them seen just once. Trimming shortened V by 4 bases and J by 8 bases, and 17 bases separated the two germline ends. The CDR3 runs to 15 residues. CDR1 is MDHEN, CDR2 SYDVKM, per germline. The sequence was obtained from a human donor in good health. Sequenced: T cells isolated from PBMCs. The V gene is TRBV28, the J gene TRBJ1-4; D uncertain. The CDR3 nucleotides read TGTGCCAGCAGTTCGATCGGAGGGAGCGGGGAAAAACTGTTTTTT. Translating it yields CASSSIGGSGEKLFF.